This TCR beta chain was observed in a study of OX40 agonist ivuxolimab in advanced cancers. CDR1 is LNHDA and CDR2 is SQIVND in the germline V gene (reference sequence). Trimming at V came to 7 bases and at J to 4 bases, leaving 5 bases not matched to a gene. This CDR3 is 14 amino acids long. TCRdb's copy holds only in-frame clones and misses some; the assay was immunoSEQ multiplex PCR. The profile shows about 80,000 clones, about nine tenths of them singletons. Sequencing used CD4+ or CD8+ T cells sorted from blood, obtained in a trial of the OX40 agonist ivuxolimab. The sequence was collected from an adult with an advanced solid tumor such as melanoma, head and neck, liver or kidney cancer. The gene calls are TRBV19 and TRBJ1-4; 8 nucleotides line up with TRBD1. The chain's CDR3 is CASTVTGVNEKLFF. The CDR3 DNA reads TGTGCCAGTACCGTGACAGGGGTTAATGAAAAACTGTTTTTT. The whole variable domain, filled in from reference TRBV19 and TRBJ1-4, reads DGGITQSPKYLFRKEGQNVTLSCEQNLNHDAMYWYRQDPGQGLRLIYYSQIVNDFQKGDIAEGYSVSREKKESFPLTVTSAQKNPTAFYLCASTVTGVNEKLFFGSGTQLSVL.